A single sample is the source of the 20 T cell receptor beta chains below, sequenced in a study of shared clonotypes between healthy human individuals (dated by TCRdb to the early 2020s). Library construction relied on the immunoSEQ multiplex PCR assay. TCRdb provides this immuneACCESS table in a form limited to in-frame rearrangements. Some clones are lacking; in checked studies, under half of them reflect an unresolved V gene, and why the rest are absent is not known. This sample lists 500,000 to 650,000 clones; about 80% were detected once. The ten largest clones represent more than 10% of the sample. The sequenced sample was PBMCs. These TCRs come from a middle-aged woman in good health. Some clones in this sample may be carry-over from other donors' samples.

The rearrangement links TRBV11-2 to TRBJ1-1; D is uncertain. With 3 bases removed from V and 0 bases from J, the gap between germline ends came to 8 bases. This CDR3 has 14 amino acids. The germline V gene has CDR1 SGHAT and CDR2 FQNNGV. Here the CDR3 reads CASSLGQLNTEAFF. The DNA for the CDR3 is TGTGCCAGCAGCTTGGGTCAGTTGAACACTGAAGCTTTCTTT.

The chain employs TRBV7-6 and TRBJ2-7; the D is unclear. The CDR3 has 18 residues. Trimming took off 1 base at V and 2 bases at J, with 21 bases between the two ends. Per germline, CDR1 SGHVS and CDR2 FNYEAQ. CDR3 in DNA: TGTGCCAGCAGCTTAGATCCCGAGGATACAACTAAAACCTACGAGCAGTACTTC. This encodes CASSLDPEDTTKTYEQYF.

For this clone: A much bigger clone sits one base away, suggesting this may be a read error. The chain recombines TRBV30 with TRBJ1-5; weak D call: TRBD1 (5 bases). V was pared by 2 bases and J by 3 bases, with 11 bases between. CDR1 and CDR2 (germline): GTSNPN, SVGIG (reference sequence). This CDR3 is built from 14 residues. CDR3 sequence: CAWSTRQNNQPQHF. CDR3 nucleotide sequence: TGTGCCTGGAGTACTAGACAGAACAATCAGCCCCAGCATTTT. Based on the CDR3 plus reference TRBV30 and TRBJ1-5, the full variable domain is SQTIHQWPATLVQPVGSPLSLECTVEGTSNPNLYWYRQAAGRGLQLLFYSVGIGQISSEVPQNLSASRPQDRQFILSSKKLLLSDSGFYLCAWSTRQNNQPQHFGDGTRLSIL.

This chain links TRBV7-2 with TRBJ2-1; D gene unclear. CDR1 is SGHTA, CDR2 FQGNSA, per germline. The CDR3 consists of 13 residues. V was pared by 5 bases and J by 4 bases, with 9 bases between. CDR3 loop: CASSSVAYNEQFF. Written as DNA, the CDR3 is TGTGCCAGCAGCAGTGTAGCTTACAATGAGCAGTTCTTC.

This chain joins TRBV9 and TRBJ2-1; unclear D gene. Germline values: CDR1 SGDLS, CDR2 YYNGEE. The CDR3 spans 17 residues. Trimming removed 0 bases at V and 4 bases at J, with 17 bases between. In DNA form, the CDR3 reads TGTGCCAGCAGCGTAGCTAGTGGGTTGGTTACTTACAATGAGCAGTTCTTC. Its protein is CASSVASGLVTYNEQFF. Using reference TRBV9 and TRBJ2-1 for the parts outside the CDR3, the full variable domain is DSGVTQTPKHLITATGQRVTLRCSPRSGDLSVYWYQQSLDQGLQFLIQYYNGEERAKGNILERFSAQQFPDLHSELNLSSLELGDSALYFCASSVASGLVTYNEQFFGPGTRLTVL.

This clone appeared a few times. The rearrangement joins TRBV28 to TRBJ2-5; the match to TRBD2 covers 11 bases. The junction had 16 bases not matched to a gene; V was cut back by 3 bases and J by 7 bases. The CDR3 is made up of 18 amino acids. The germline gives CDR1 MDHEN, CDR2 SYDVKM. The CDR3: CASSFSAGLAGQVGTQYF. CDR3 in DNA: TGTGCCAGCAGTTTCTCCGCCGGACTAGCGGGCCAGGTGGGGACCCAGTACTTC.

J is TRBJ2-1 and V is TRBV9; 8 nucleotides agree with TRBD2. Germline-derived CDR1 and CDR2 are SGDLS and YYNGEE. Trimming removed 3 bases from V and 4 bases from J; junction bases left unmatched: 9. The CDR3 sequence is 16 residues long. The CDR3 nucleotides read TGTGCCAGCAGCGCGACTAGCGCCCCCGCTTACAATGAGCAGTTCTTC. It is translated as CASSATSAPAYNEQFF.

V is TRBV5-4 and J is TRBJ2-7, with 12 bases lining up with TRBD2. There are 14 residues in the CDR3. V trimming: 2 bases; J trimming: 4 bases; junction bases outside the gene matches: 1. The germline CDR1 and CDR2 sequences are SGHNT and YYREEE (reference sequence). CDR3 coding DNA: TGTGCCAGCAGCTTCGGGACTAGCGGGTACGAGCAGTACTTC. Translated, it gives CASSFGTSGYEQYF.

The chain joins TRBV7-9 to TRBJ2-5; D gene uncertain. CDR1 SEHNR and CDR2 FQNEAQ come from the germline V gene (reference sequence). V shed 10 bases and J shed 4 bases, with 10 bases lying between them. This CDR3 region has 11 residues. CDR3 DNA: TGTGCCACCAGATACGCAGAGACCCAGTACTTC. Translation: CATRYAETQYF.

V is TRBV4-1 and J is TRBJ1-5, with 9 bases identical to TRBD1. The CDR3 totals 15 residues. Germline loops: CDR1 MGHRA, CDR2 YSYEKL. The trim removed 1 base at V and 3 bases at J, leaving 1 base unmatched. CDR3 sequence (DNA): TGCGCCAGCAGCCAAGGGGACAGGGTCAATCAGCCCCAGCATTTT. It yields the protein CASSQGDRVNQPQHF.

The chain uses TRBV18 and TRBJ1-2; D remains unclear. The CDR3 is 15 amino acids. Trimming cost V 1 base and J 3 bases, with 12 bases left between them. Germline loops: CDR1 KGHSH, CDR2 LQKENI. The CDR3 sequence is CASSPQGVADYGYTF. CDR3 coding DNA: TGTGCCAGCTCACCACAGGGTGTTGCGGACTATGGCTACACCTTC. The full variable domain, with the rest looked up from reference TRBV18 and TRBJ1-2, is NAGVMQNPRHLVRRRGQEARLRCSPMKGHSHVYWYRQLPEEGLKFMVYLQKENIIDESGMPKERFSAEFPKEGPSILRIQQVVRGDSAAYFCASSPQGVADYGYTFGSGTRLTVV.

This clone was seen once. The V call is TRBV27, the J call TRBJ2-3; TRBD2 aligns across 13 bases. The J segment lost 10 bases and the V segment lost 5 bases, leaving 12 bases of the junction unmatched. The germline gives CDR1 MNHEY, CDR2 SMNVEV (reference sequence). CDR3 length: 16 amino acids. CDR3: CASSTVPGLAGLAQYF. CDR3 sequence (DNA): TGTGCCAGCAGTACCGTCCCGGGACTAGCGGGATTGGCGCAGTATTTT.

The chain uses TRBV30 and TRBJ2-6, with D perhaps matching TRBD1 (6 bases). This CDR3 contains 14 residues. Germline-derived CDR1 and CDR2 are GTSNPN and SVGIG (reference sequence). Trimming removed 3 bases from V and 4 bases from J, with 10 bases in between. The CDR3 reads CAWSTGTGANVLTF. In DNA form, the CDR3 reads TGTGCCTGGAGCACAGGGACAGGGGCCAACGTCCTGACTTTC.

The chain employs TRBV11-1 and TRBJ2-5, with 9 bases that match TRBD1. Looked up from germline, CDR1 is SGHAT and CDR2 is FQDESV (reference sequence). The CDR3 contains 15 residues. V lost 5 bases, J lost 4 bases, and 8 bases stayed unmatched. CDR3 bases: TGTGCCAGCAGCGGGCGGGACAGGGCGGGAGAGACCCAGTACTTC. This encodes CASSGRDRAGETQYF.

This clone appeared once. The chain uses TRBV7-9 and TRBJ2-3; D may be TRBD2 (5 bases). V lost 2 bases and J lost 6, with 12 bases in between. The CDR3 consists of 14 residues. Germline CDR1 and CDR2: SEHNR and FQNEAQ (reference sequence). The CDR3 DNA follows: TGTGCCAGCAGCTTAACCGGGAACTCGGATACGCAGTATTTT. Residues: CASSLTGNSDTQYF.

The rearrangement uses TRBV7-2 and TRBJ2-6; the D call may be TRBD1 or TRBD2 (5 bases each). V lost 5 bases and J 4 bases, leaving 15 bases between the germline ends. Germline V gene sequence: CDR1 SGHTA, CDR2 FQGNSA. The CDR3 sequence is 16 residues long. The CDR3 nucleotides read TGTGCCAGCAGCCCGGGCTGGGACCCGGGGGCCAACGTCCTGACTTTC. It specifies CASSPGWDPGANVLTF. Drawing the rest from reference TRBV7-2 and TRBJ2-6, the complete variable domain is GAGVSQSPSNKVTEKGKDVELRCDPISGHTALYWYRQSLGQGLEFLIYFQGNSAPDKSGLPSDRFSAERTGGSVSTLTIQRTQQEDSAVYLCASSPGWDPGANVLTFGAGSRLTVL.

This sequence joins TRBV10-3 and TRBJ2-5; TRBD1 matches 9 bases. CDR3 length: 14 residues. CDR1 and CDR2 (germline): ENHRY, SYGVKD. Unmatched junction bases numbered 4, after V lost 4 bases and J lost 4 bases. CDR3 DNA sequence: TGTGCCATCAGTGGGGGGACAGGGTCAGAGACCCAGTACTTC. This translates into CAISGGTGSETQYF.

The DNA of the CDR3 is TGCAGCGCGACACTAGCGGCCGACTCCTACGAGCAGTACTTC. The encoded protein is CSATLAADSYEQYF. The chain carries TRBV29-1 and TRBJ2-7, with 8 bases matching TRBD2. The V and J ends lost 7 bases and 0 bases, in that order; junction bases with no gene match: 8. The CDR3 contains 14 residues. Germline-derived CDR1 and CDR2 are SQVTM and ANQGSEA.

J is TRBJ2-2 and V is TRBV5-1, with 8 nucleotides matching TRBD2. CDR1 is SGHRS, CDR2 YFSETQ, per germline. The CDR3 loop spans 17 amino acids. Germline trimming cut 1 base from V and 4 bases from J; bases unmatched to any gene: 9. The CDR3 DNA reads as TGCGCCAGCAGCTTGTATGGCGGGGGGCGAGTCACCGGGGAGCTGTTTTTT. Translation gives CASSLYGGGRVTGELFF.

For the CDR3, the DNA is TGTGCCACCAGCAGAGTAGACCGGGACTGGGGCTACAATGAGCAGTTCTTC. Protein product: CATSRVDRDWGYNEQFF. The J gene is TRBJ2-1, the V gene TRBV15; possible D gene TRBD2, 6 bases. V lost 1 base, J lost 3 bases, and 16 bases lay in between. Germline CDR1 reads LNHNV; CDR2 reads YYDKDF (reference sequence). This CDR3 has 17 residues. Filled out from reference TRBV15 and TRBJ2-1, the complete variable domain reads DAMVIQNPRYQVTQFGKPVTLSCSQTLNHNVMYWYQQKSSQAPKLLFHYYDKDFNNEADTPDNFQSRRPNTSFCFLDIRSPGLGDTAMYLCATSRVDRDWGYNEQFFGPGTRLTVL.